This TCR beta chain derives from a study of T cell responses to AZD1222 COVID-19 vaccine. On the study more broadly: Recipients boosted at about 4 weeks or about 12 weeks are pooled.

Germline V gene sequence: CDR1 SGHTA, CDR2 FQGTGA. The CDR3 has 15 amino acids. The ends were cut back, 4 bases at V and 3 bases at J, with 13 bases in the middle. Study outcomes and limitations: Nearly half of the spike-specific TCRs reportedly recognize variant regions that carry no mutations. Sampling captured repertoires only after the peak T cell response.

Method: immunoSEQ multiplex PCR; TCRdb's copy keeps in-frame clones and lacks some. The data hold under 110,000 clones, with 86% observed a single time. A note on this clone: Its antigen remains unknown.

This TCR was sampled from an adult in good health. This chain joins TRBV7-3 and TRBJ1-5, with D tentatively TRBD1 (6 bases). The sequencing here drew on peripheral blood, taken on day 0 of AZD1222 vaccination. Here the CDR3 reads CASSSSGGANQPQHF. In nucleotides, the CDR3 is TGTGCCAGCAGCTCGTCCGGGGGGGCCAATCAGCCCCAGCATTTT.